The entry below gives a single T cell receptor (beta chain) sequence along with its context. What it binds is not known. It was by 5'RACE template switching with UMIs that TCR beta cDNA was made. TCRdb re-called the 5' RACE reads and shows each CDR3 protein once, DNA omitted. This table holds a few hundred thousand distinct CDR3 sequences. The entry originates in a study of T cells expressing NK-cell markers. Broader study findings: Uncertainty persisted over the HCMV specificity of expanded NKG2C+ T cell clones.

Per the germline V gene, CDR1 is MNHEY and CDR2 is SVGAGI. The CDR3 has 18 amino acids. The genes are TRBV6-5 and TRBJ1-2; without DNA, the TCRdb call of TRBD1 cannot be checked. This clonotype originated in a man aged 18-69 years in good health. Sequenced sample: blood T cells: a sorted CD56 or NKG2C T cell subset, CD4+ or CD8+ T cells, or bulk PBMC T cells (not recorded which). The CDR3 protein is CASSYLGQGKKPNYGYTF.